This is a list of T cell receptor beta chains from one sample in a study of OX40 agonist ivuxolimab in advanced cancers. TCRdb keeps only in-frame clones here, not all; method: immunoSEQ multiplex PCR. The sample yields more than 75,000 clones, more than 80% seen once. The specimen comprised CD4+ or CD8+ T cells sorted from blood, sampled in a trial of the OX40 agonist ivuxolimab. These receptors were obtained from an adult with an advanced solid tumor such as melanoma, head and neck, liver or kidney cancer. Each CDR3 is given with its conserved first and last residue. D genes are given only for firm matches. The size of a clone is reported for some rows only, either as once, few or many, or as a class for expanded clones.

TRBJ2-7 NA NA 18 TRBV15 TGTGCCACCAGCAGGGGCGGCAAACGGGGCAGGAGCTCCTACGAGCAGTACTTC CATSRGGKRGRSSYEQYF
TRBJ2-3 TRBD2 NA 15 TRBV7-2 TGTGCCAGCAGCCTACTAGCGGGACTCACAGATACGCAGTATTTT CASSLLAGLTDTQYF
TRBJ1-1 NA NA 14 TRBV2 TGTGCCAGCAGTGAACGGACCCACGGGAGTGAAGCTTTCTTT CASSERTHGSEAFF
TRBJ2-1 NA NA 13 TRBV11-2 TGTGCCAGCAGCTTCCGGGATAGCGGTGAGCAGTTCTTC CASSFRDSGEQFF
TRBJ2-7 TRBD2 NA 18 TRBV5-4 TGTGCCAGCAGCCTTAGGGTTAGCGGGAGGGCCGCCCCCTACGAGCAGTACTTC CASSLRVSGRAAPYEQYF
TRBJ1-2 NA NA 13 TRBV19 TGTGCCAGTAGTATAGATCGAACAGATGGCTACACCTTC CASSIDRTDGYTF
TRBJ1-1 NA once 17 TRBV5-4 TGTGCCAGCAGTGAGCTAATTCCGGGACACCCGAACACTGAAGCTTTCTTT CASSELIPGHPNTEAFF
TRBJ2-1 NA NA 16 TRBV15 TGTGCCACCAGCAGAGGTGCCGGGTTAGGGGGTAGGGGGCAGTTCTTC CATSRGAGLGGRGQFF
TRBJ1-2 NA once 12 TRBV19 TGTGCCAGTAGTTCGGGTAACTATGGCTACACCTTC CASSSGNYGYTF
TRBJ1-5 NA NA 15 TRBV5-1 TGCGCCAGCAGCTTGGCAGGCCATAGCAATCAGCCCCAGCATTTT CASSLAGHSNQPQHF
TRBJ1-3 NA NA 14 TRBV4-2 TGTGCCAGCAGCCAAGAAGCCTCTGGAAACACCATATATTTT CASSQEASGNTIYF